One and the same sample provided the 31 T cell receptor beta chains below, sequenced in a study of blood T cell repertoires in COVID-19. TCRdb's copy holds only in-frame clones and misses some; the assay was immunoSEQ multiplex PCR. In the table there are fewer than 300,000 clones, roughly 84% of which are singletons. Sequenced: peripheral blood. Every receptor here comes from a woman between 18 and 29 years old with acute or convalescent COVID-19.

The V gene is TRBV9, the J gene TRBJ2-3, with 8 bases matching TRBD1. The CDR3 extends over 14 amino acids. Trimming removed 3 bases from V and 5 bases from J; junction bases left unmatched: 5. The germline V gene has CDR1 SGDLS and CDR2 YYNGEE. Here the CDR3 DNA reads TGTGCCAGCAGCGCCCAGGGGGCGGGAGATACGCAGTATTTT. Translation: CASSAQGAGDTQYF.

Ten or more counts support this clone. Distinct nucleotide sequences in the sample also encode this CDR3. The chain recombines TRBV7-2 with TRBJ1-5, with TRBD1 identical over 9 bases. The CDR3 extends over 17 amino acids. CDR1 is SGHTA and CDR2 is FQGNSA in the germline V gene. V lost 1 base to trimming and J lost 7 bases; unmatched junction nucleotides: 11. Written as DNA, the CDR3 is TGTGCCAGCAGCTTAGGACAGGGGGTCACGGGTCGGCAGCCCCAGCATTTT. Its protein product is CASSLGQGVTGRQPQHF.

V is TRBV21-1 and J is TRBJ2-7; TRBD2 is the table's D call, not checked against the DNA. TRBV21-1 is a listed pseudogene. The CDR3 length is 18 residues. In nucleotides, the CDR3 is TGTGCCAGCAGCCCGAAATATGAGGCTAGCGGTTTCTCCTACGAGCAGTACTTC. Its translation is CASSPKYEASGFSYEQYF.

CDR3 DNA sequence: TGTGCCAGCAGTGGTTCTACGGGGCAAGAGACCCAGTACTTC. As protein: CASSGSTGQETQYF. The rearrangement uses TRBV2 and TRBJ2-5, with D possibly matching TRBD2 (5 bases). CDR3 size: 14 residues. In germline, CDR1 is SNHLY, CDR2 FYNNEI. Trimming took 4 bases from V and 2 from J, leaving 11 bases between them. The whole variable domain, filled in from reference TRBV2 and TRBJ2-5, reads EPEVTQTPSHQVTQMGQEVILRCVPISNHLYFYWYRQILGQKVEFLVSFYNNEISEKSEIFDDQFSVERPDGSNFTLKIRSTKLEDSAMYFCASSGSTGQETQYFGPGTRLLVL.

This chain connects TRBV4-3 to TRBJ2-1; 8 nucleotides agree with TRBD2. The trim removed 5 bases at V and 5 bases at J, leaving 17 bases unmatched. The CDR3 is 18 residues long. Germline V gene data show CDR1 as LGHNA and CDR2 as YSLEER. This chain's CDR3 is CASSGGGPFGLADNEQFF. DNA for the CDR3: TGCGCCAGCAGCGGAGGGGGACCGTTCGGACTAGCAGACAATGAGCAGTTCTTC.

The chain employs TRBV12-3 or TRBV12-4 and TRBJ1-5; weak D call: TRBD1 (6 bases). The CDR3 extends over 13 amino acids. V lost 3 bases and J 7 bases, leaving 10 bases between the germline ends. The CDR3 nucleotides are TGTGCCAGCAGTTTGACAGGAGCGCAGCCCCAGCATTTT. Amino acid sequence: CASSLTGAQPQHF.

V gene TRBV9 combines with J gene TRBJ2-7; 8 bases agree with TRBD2. CDR1 is SGDLS and CDR2 is YYNGEE in the germline V gene. The V segment lost 0 bases and the J segment 7 bases; nucleotides outside the gene matches: 12. The CDR3 spans 16 residues. The CDR3 coding sequence is TGTGCCAGCAGCGTAGCCGCGGGAGGAGACCTGGGGGAGCAGTACTTC. It yields the protein CASSVAAGGDLGEQYF.

The chain employs TRBV5-1 and TRBJ1-4, with D unresolved. The V end was cut by 0 bases, the J end by 8 bases, with 8 bases between. Germline CDR1 is SGHRS and CDR2 is YFSETQ. The CDR3 sequence is 13 residues long. CDR3 coding DNA: TGCGCCAGCAGCTTGGAGGCGGGAGAAAAACTGTTTTTT. Encoded protein: CASSLEAGEKLFF.

The rearrangement links TRBV13 to TRBJ2-7, with D possibly TRBD1 on 6 matching bases. This CDR3 has 16 residues. Per germline, CDR1 PRHDT and CDR2 FYEKMQ (reference sequence). Between the trimmed V and J ends, which lost 5 bases and 6 bases, there was a span of 23 bases. The CDR3 spells CASSPRTAGGVGEQYF. The CDR3, as DNA: TGTGCCAGCAGCCCCAGGACAGCAGGCGGAGTAGGCGAGCAGTACTTC.

The chain is built from TRBV3-1 (or the pseudogene TRBV3-2) and TRBJ1-4; D remains ambiguous. V dropped 2 bases and J dropped 3 bases, with 7 bases sitting between them. The CDR3 covers 14 residues. The germline V gene has CDR1 LGHDT and CDR2 YNNKEL (reference sequence). The CDR3 loop is CASSQNSANEKLFF. CDR3 sequence (DNA): TGTGCCAGCAGCCAAAATTCGGCTAATGAAAAACTGTTTTTT.

CDR3 sequence: CASGLDRATGELFF. As DNA, the CDR3 is TGCGCCAGCGGACTTGACAGGGCGACCGGGGAGCTGTTTTTT. The chain employs TRBV5-1 and TRBJ2-2; 7 bases fit TRBD1. Germline CDR1 and CDR2: SGHRS and YFSETQ. V dropped 7 bases and J dropped 5; count of bases not matched to a gene: 8. This CDR3 contains 14 residues.

This chain joins TRBV5-1 and TRBJ2-2; TRBD1 is a possible D gene (6 bases). Per the germline V gene, CDR1 is SGHRS and CDR2 is YFSETQ. V lost 0 bases and J lost 2, with 23 bases in between. The CDR3 contains 20 residues. The CDR3 DNA is TGCGCCAGCAGCTTGGTGGGCCCCGGCAGGGGCTACCTTAACACCGGGGAGCTGTTTTTT. Translating it yields CASSLVGPGRGYLNTGELFF.

This clone was detected once. The rearrangement links TRBV15 to TRBJ2-7; TRBD1 agrees at 8 bases. Trimming removed 1 base from V and 4 bases from J; junction bases left unmatched: 3. The CDR3 has 14 residues. The germline CDR1 and CDR2 sequences are LNHNV and YYDKDF (reference sequence). CDR3 residues: CATSRGTGGYEQYF. In DNA form, the CDR3 reads TGTGCCACCAGCAGAGGAACAGGGGGGTACGAGCAGTACTTC. The variable domain in full, with the rest retrieved from reference TRBV15 and TRBJ2-7, is DAMVIQNPRYQVTQFGKPVTLSCSQTLNHNVMYWYQQKSSQAPKLLFHYYDKDFNNEADTPDNFQSRRPNTSFCFLDIRSPGLGDTAMYLCATSRGTGGYEQYFGPGTRLTVT.

The gene calls are TRBV7-2 and TRBJ1-2, with D perhaps TRBD1 (6 bases). Germline lookup yields CDR1 SGHTA and CDR2 FQGNSA. V was clipped by 5 bases and J by 1 base, with 11 bases between them. The CDR3 loop spans 14 amino acids. The DNA of the CDR3 is TGTGCCAGCAGCGACGGGGACAATAACTATGGCTACACCTTC. Translating it yields CASSDGDNNYGYTF.

J is TRBJ2-1 and V is TRBV6-5, with 7 positions matching TRBD2. The V gene's germline CDR1 is MNHEY and CDR2 SVGAGI. The length of the CDR3 is 16 residues. With 2 bases clipped from V and 2 bases from J, the junction kept 6 bases outside the gene matches. The CDR3 bases are TGTGCCAGCAGTTACGACACCCGGGGGGCCTACAATGAGCAGTTCTTC. Its translation is CASSYDTRGAYNEQFF.

The chain has TRBV24-1 and TRBJ2-1; 8 positions match TRBD1. CDR1 is KGHDR and CDR2 is SFDVKD in the germline V gene. The CDR3 totals 17 residues. V was clipped by 4 bases and J by 4 bases; unmatched bases: 11. The CDR3 protein is CATSDPPTGQGYNEQFF. The CDR3 coding sequence is TGTGCCACCAGTGACCCCCCGACCGGACAGGGTTACAATGAGCAGTTCTTC.

This clone was detected only a few times. CDR3 residues: CASSLRDSLTEAFF. CDR3 DNA: TGTGCCAGCAGCTTGAGGGACAGCCTCACTGAAGCTTTCTTT. The rearrangement uses TRBV7-9 and TRBJ1-1; TRBD1 agrees at 7 bases. The J segment lost 4 bases and the V segment lost 3 bases, leaving 5 bases of the junction unmatched. The germline V gene encodes CDR1 SEHNR and CDR2 FQNEAQ (reference sequence). This CDR3 spans 14 amino acids.

This sequence joins TRBV7-3 and TRBJ2-5; D remains unclear. The CDR3 is made up of 15 amino acids. V lost 1 base and J lost 5, with 14 bases in between. Germline V CDR1 and CDR2: SGHTA, FQGTGA. The CDR3 coding sequence is TGTGCCAGCAGCTTAAGACACACCAATGAGGAGACCCAGTACTTC. Its translation: CASSLRHTNEETQYF.

The rearrangement uses TRBV5-1 and TRBJ1-2, with 9 nucleotides matching TRBD1. The CDR3 sequence is 16 residues long. Germline CDR1 SGHRS, CDR2 YFSETQ. With V trimmed by 1 base and J by 8 bases, 12 bases remained unmatched. DNA of the CDR3: TGCGCCAGCAGCTTGCCCGGGACAGGGAACGTCCTAGGCTACACCTTC. Its protein product is CASSLPGTGNVLGYTF.

In DNA, the CDR3 is TGTGCCACCAGCAGTCAGCAGGGGGATCAGGGTGAAAAACTGTTTTTT. Translated: CATSSQQGDQGEKLFF. The V call is TRBV15, the J call TRBJ1-4; the match to TRBD1 covers 7 bases. J lost 7 bases, V lost 3 bases, and 11 bases had no gene match. CDR1 is LNHNV, CDR2 YYDKDF, per germline (reference sequence). CDR3 length equals 16 residues.

This clone came up once. J is TRBJ1-1 and V is TRBV27; D might be TRBD1 (6 bases). Trimming left V 4 bases short and J 4 bases short, with 16 bases between. The CDR3 is 15 amino acids. Per the germline V gene, CDR1 is MNHEY and CDR2 is SMNVEV (reference sequence). The CDR3 nucleotides read TGTGCCAGCAGTTCGACGACAGGTCGGAGCACTGAAGCTTTCTTT. It codes for CASSSTTGRSTEAFF.

The V call is TRBV7-9, the J call TRBJ1-4; unclear D gene. Per the germline V gene, CDR1 is SEHNR and CDR2 is FQNEAQ (reference sequence). The CDR3 loop spans 13 amino acids. V shed 0 bases and J shed 8 bases, with 7 bases lying between them. The CDR3 is CASSLAASEKLFF. CDR3 sequence (DNA): TGTGCCAGCAGCTTAGCCGCTAGCGAAAAACTGTTTTTT.

This chain links TRBV7-9 with TRBJ1-2; 9 nucleotides align to TRBD1. V lost 3 bases, J lost 4 bases, and 6 bases stayed unmatched. The CDR3 loop spans 15 amino acids. The germline V gene encodes CDR1 SEHNR and CDR2 FQNEAQ (reference sequence). The CDR3 spells CASSFTGGRGYGYTF. In nucleotides, the CDR3 is TGTGCCAGCAGCTTTACAGGGGGCCGGGGCTATGGCTACACCTTC.

The rearrangement links TRBV6-5 to TRBJ2-7, with 9 bases lining up with TRBD1. The V gene's germline CDR1 is MNHEY and CDR2 SVGAGI. Trimming cost V 1 base and J 4 bases; bases outside gene matches: 8. CDR3 size: 16 residues. The CDR3 sequence: CASSYWGQGGAYEQYF. In DNA, the CDR3 is TGTGCCAGCAGTTACTGGGGACAGGGTGGGGCATACGAGCAGTACTTC.

This chain uses TRBV7-9 with TRBJ1-1; D is possibly TRBD1 (6 bases). The CDR3 covers 13 residues. V lost 4 bases to trimming and J lost 4 bases, with 10 bases between them. CDR1 is SEHNR and CDR2 is FQNEAQ in the germline V gene (reference sequence). The CDR3 nucleotides are TGTGCCAGCAGCTACCAGGGGTCCACTGAAGCTTTCTTT. The encoded protein is CASSYQGSTEAFF.

The chain has TRBV12-3 or TRBV12-4 and TRBJ1-1; D is unresolved. The V and J ends lost 8 bases and 5 bases respectively, with 9 bases between them. This CDR3 region has 11 residues. Written as DNA, the CDR3 is TGTGCCAGCGGCCCGGGGACTGAAGCTTTCTTT. Encoded protein: CASGPGTEAFF.

This chain uses TRBV15 with TRBJ1-1, with D unresolved. The V gene lost 1 base and the J gene lost 3 bases, with 12 bases spanning the gap. CDR3 length equals 15 residues. Germline CDR1 is LNHNV and CDR2 is YYDKDF (reference sequence). The chain's CDR3 is CATSRGRRSYTEAFF. The CDR3, as DNA: TGTGCCACCAGCAGAGGAAGGAGATCCTACACTGAAGCTTTCTTT.

The chain links TRBV28 to TRBJ1-4; TRBD1 matches 7 bases. CDR3 length equals 13 residues. V shed 10 bases and J 5 bases; nucleotides not matched to a gene: 7. Germline V CDR1 and CDR2: MDHEN, SYDVKM. CDR3 protein: CATEGDSNEKLFF. The DNA of the CDR3 is TGTGCCACCGAAGGGGACAGCAATGAAAAACTGTTTTTT. The full variable domain, its missing parts supplied by reference TRBV28 and TRBJ1-4, is DVKVTQSSRYLVKRTGEKVFLECVQDMDHENMFWYRQDPGLGLRLIYFSYDVKMKEKGDIPEGYSVSREKKERFSLILESASTNQTSMYLCATEGDSNEKLFFGSGTQLSVL.

The rearrangement links TRBV27 to TRBJ2-7; D might be TRBD1 (5 bases). Between the trimmed V and J ends, which lost 2 bases and 3 bases, there was a span of 14 bases. The CDR3 has 15 residues. CDR1 is MNHEY, CDR2 SMNVEV, per germline (reference sequence). CDR3 residues: CASSLTGTPLYEQYF. In DNA, the CDR3 is TGTGCCAGCAGTTTAACAGGAACCCCCCTCTACGAGCAGTACTTC.

V usage is TRBV11-2 and J usage is TRBJ1-2; 9 bases are a match to TRBD1. The V segment lost 2 bases and the J segment 4 bases; nucleotides outside the gene matches: 8. The CDR3 has 16 amino acids. Germline V lookup: CDR1 SGHAT, CDR2 FQNNGV. The CDR3 loop is CASSLRGQGNFYGYTF. DNA of the CDR3: TGTGCCAGCAGCTTACGGGGACAGGGCAATTTCTATGGCTACACCTTC.

This chain joins TRBV1 and TRBJ2-1; TRBD1, the D gene given by the table, was not confirmed from the DNA. TRBV1 is a pseudogene segment. This CDR3 has 13 residues. The CDR3 DNA follows: TGCACCAGCAGCGCCCGGGACAACAATGAGCAGTTCTTC. Its protein product is CTSSARDNNEQFF.